A single sample is the source of the 12 T cell receptor beta chains below, sequenced in a study of control samples from healthy donors and cancer patients. TCRdb's copy holds only in-frame clones and misses some; the assay was immunoSEQ multiplex PCR. The top ten clones hold about 21% of a sample with some 89,000 clones, around nine tenths of them seen once. Specimen: blood. The receptors originated from a man aged 25 to 40 in good health.

The chain is built from TRBV10-1 and TRBJ2-4; TRBD2 matches 7 bases. The CDR3 length is 15 residues. Looked up from germline, CDR1 is WNHNN and CDR2 is SYGVQD (reference sequence). The junction had 6 bases not matched to a gene; V was cut back by 4 bases and J by 3 bases. The DNA for the CDR3 is TGCGCCAGCAGTGCCGGGACTACAGGCAAAAACATTCAGTACTTC. Its translation: CASSAGTTGKNIQYF.

The chain employs TRBV19 and TRBJ1-1; D is unclear. The CDR3 is 15 residues long. Looked up from germline, CDR1 is LNHDA and CDR2 is SQIVND (reference sequence). V was shortened by 5 bases and J by 11 bases, with 24 bases between the two germline ends. Written as DNA, the CDR3 is TGTGCCAGTAGTGACGTACCCCCGGGCCTCAACTGGGCTTTCTTT. This codes for CASSDVPPGLNWAFF.

There are a few counts of this clone. V gene TRBV19 combines with J gene TRBJ2-5, with 9 bases lining up with TRBD1. Trimming at V came to 3 bases and at J to 5 bases, leaving 10 bases not matched to a gene. The germline gives CDR1 LNHDA, CDR2 SQIVND (reference sequence). The CDR3 runs to 16 residues. In nucleotides, the CDR3 is TGTGCCAGTAGTATTGTGGGCACAGGGGGCAGGGAGACCCAGTACTTC. Amino acids: CASSIVGTGGRETQYF.

The J gene is TRBJ1-1, the V gene TRBV18; D gene ambiguous. The CDR3 covers 14 residues. Germline loops: CDR1 KGHSH, CDR2 LQKENI. Trimming took 2 bases from V and 1 from J, leaving 8 bases between them. The CDR3 reads CASSPEWRNTEAFF. CDR3 sequence (DNA): TGTGCCAGCTCACCAGAGTGGAGGAACACTGAAGCTTTCTTT.

This clone was observed a few times. The chain employs TRBV11-3 and TRBJ2-5, with TRBD2 identical over 15 bases. CDR3 size: 17 residues. After removal of 5 bases from V and 5 bases from J, the junction contained 9 bases not matched to a gene. The germline V gene encodes CDR1 SGHNT and CDR2 YENEEA. This CDR3 is CASSRRRTSGGAETQYF. The DNA of the CDR3 is TGTGCCAGCAGCCGCCGGAGGACTAGCGGGGGGGCGGAGACCCAGTACTTC.

The table lists this clone with a few counts. V gene TRBV11-1 combines with J gene TRBJ2-1; 9 bases fit TRBD1. This CDR3 has 16 amino acids. After removal of 2 bases from V and 7 bases from J, the junction contained 9 bases not matched to a gene. Germline assignment: CDR1 SGHAT and CDR2 FQDESV (reference sequence). The CDR3 coding sequence is TGTGCCAGCAGCTTAAGTACAGGGGGCTTTGATAATGAGCAGTTCTTC. It translates to CASSLSTGGFDNEQFF. Supplemented by reference TRBV11-1 and TRBJ2-1, the full variable domain reads EAEVAQSPRYKITEKSQAVAFWCDPISGHATLYWYRQILGQGPELLVQFQDESVVDDSQLPKDRFSAERLKGVDSTLKIQPAELGDSAMYLCASSLSTGGFDNEQFFGPGTRLTVL.

V usage is TRBV7-8 and J usage is TRBJ1-5; maybe TRBD1 (5 bases). V was clipped by 6 bases and J by 5 bases, with 14 bases between them. This CDR3 region has 14 residues. Germline lookup yields CDR1 SGHVS and CDR2 FQNEAQ. The CDR3 nucleotides are TGTGCCAGCAGGGAGAGGGGTTTCGATCAGCCCCAGCATTTT. Translated: CASRERGFDQPQHF.

The chain couples TRBV18 to TRBJ2-7, with TRBD2 matching 12 bases. V was pared by 5 bases and J by 6 bases, with 5 bases of the junction left unmatched. Per germline, CDR1 KGHSH and CDR2 LQKENI. This CDR3 has 14 amino acids. The CDR3 DNA reads TGTGCCAGCTCAGCTAGCGGGGGGGCCACCGAGCAGTACTTC. This codes for CASSASGGATEQYF.

This clone was detected only once. This chain connects TRBV5-4 to TRBJ2-1, with 8 nucleotides matching TRBD2. With 4 bases clipped from V and 4 bases from J, the junction kept 4 bases outside the gene matches. The length of the CDR3 is 14 residues. Per the germline V gene, CDR1 is SGHNT and CDR2 is YYREEE (reference sequence). The chain's CDR3 is CASSAVAGYNEQFF. The DNA of the CDR3 is TGTGCCAGCAGCGCCGTAGCGGGGTACAATGAGCAGTTCTTC.

V usage is TRBV2 and J usage is TRBJ1-2; possible D gene TRBD1, 6 bases. The CDR3 is 15 amino acids. V gave up 4 bases and J gave up 5 bases, with 17 bases separating them. Germline V gene lookup returns CDR1 SNHLY and CDR2 FYNNEI. The CDR3 region is CASSVSGALKYGYTF. CDR3 bases: TGTGCCAGCAGTGTATCGGGGGCGCTTAAGTATGGCTACACCTTC.

This chain links TRBV6-1 with TRBJ2-7; 10 nucleotides agree with TRBD1. Germline CDR1 MNHNS, CDR2 SASEGT. With 4 bases clipped from V and 2 bases from J, the junction kept 8 bases outside the gene matches. This CDR3 spans 16 amino acids. CDR3 sequence reads: CASSARQGAAPYEQYF. Written as DNA, the CDR3 is TGTGCCAGCAGTGCTCGACAGGGGGCGGCCCCCTACGAGCAGTACTTC.

The chain links TRBV3-1 (or the pseudogene TRBV3-2) to TRBJ2-4; 8 bases are a match to TRBD1. The CDR3 is made up of 14 amino acids. J gave up 8 bases and V 4 bases, and 7 bases lay outside the gene matches. In germline, CDR1 is LGHDT, CDR2 YNNKEL (reference sequence). This CDR3 reads CASSPGQVLDIQYF. Written as DNA, the CDR3 is TGTGCCAGCAGCCCGGGACAGGTTTTGGACATTCAGTACTTC.